This passage covers 21 T cell receptor beta chains from one sample sequenced in a study of T cell responses to AZD1222 COVID-19 vaccine. TCRdb's table, derived via immunoSEQ multiplex PCR, lists solely in-frame clones and lacks some. The repertoire consists of 150,000 or so clones, with more than 90% occurring once and the leading ten covering roughly 5%. The specimen comprised peripheral blood, sampled on day 0 of AZD1222 vaccination. The receptor source for this set is an adult in good health.

The CDR3 coding sequence is TGTGCCAGTAGTTGGACCCGGGCAGGGCACGTCGTCACTGAAGCTTTCTTT. It codes for CASSWTRAGHVVTEAFF. The chain is built from TRBV19 and TRBJ1-1; TRBD1 is a possible D gene (5 bases). The CDR3 consists of 17 residues. The V end was cut by 5 bases, the J end by 4 bases, with 23 bases between. CDR1 is LNHDA, CDR2 SQIVND, per germline (reference sequence).

This CDR3 is CASSSGTYYEQYF. CDR3 nucleotide sequence: TGTGCCAGCAGCAGCGGGACATACTACGAGCAGTACTTC. The chain combines TRBV5-6 with TRBJ2-7; weak D call: TRBD2 (7 bases). Germline V gives CDR1 SGHDT, CDR2 YYEEEE. The CDR3 consists of 13 residues. Trimming pared 4 bases from V and 3 bases from J, leaving 11 bases between.

This rearrangement joins TRBV27 to TRBJ2-7; D is perhaps TRBD1 or TRBD2 (5 bases each). The ends were cut back, 5 bases at V and 3 bases at J, with 14 bases in the middle. There are 14 residues in the CDR3. Germline CDR1 MNHEY, CDR2 SMNVEV (reference sequence). The CDR3 DNA is TGTGCCAGCAGTCCCAGCCGGGACGACTACGAGCAGTACTTC. This gives the protein CASSPSRDDYEQYF.

In DNA, the CDR3 is TGTGCCAGCTCAGCCGACAGGGCTGGAAACACCATATATTTT. Protein: CASSADRAGNTIYF. V gene TRBV18 combines with J gene TRBJ1-3; 7 positions match TRBD1. Germline V lookup: CDR1 KGHSH, CDR2 LQKENI. J lost 2 bases, V lost 5 bases, and 3 bases had no gene match. This CDR3 comprises 14 residues.

This rearrangement joins TRBV28 to TRBJ1-3; D is perhaps TRBD1 (5 bases). Germline CDR1 MDHEN, CDR2 SYDVKM. The CDR3 runs to 15 residues. Trimming removed 6 bases at V and 6 bases at J, with 18 bases between. CDR3 in DNA: TGTGCCAGCAGCCCATTCGGGGGGGGGTCAAACACCATATATTTT. This encodes CASSPFGGGSNTIYF.

The chain combines TRBV6-6 with TRBJ1-4, with TRBD1 matching 8 bases. J gave up 13 bases and V 5 bases, and 15 bases lay outside the gene matches. Germline V gives CDR1 MNHNY, CDR2 SVGAGI (reference sequence). The CDR3 extends over 15 amino acids. CDR3 DNA sequence: TGTGCCAGCAGTAGGGGACAGGTCCTTCGCGACTTACTGTTTTTT. It specifies CASSRGQVLRDLLFF.

The chain has TRBV6-1 and TRBJ2-7, with D uncertain. Trimming stripped 2 bases from V and 3 bases from J, with 14 bases between. The CDR3 is 15 residues long. Looked up from germline, CDR1 is MNHNS and CDR2 is SASEGT. The CDR3 sequence is CASSELHMGGYEQYF. The CDR3 region has the DNA TGTGCCAGCAGTGAACTACACATGGGTGGCTACGAGCAGTACTTC.

This rearrangement joins TRBV2 to TRBJ1-2; D not certain. Trimming cost V 9 bases and J 0 bases, with 14 bases left between them. The CDR3 covers 14 residues. Per germline, CDR1 SNHLY and CDR2 FYNNEI. The CDR3 is CASGPDDSNYGYTF. In nucleotides, the CDR3 is TGTGCCAGTGGGCCCGACGATTCTAACTATGGCTACACCTTC.

The chain combines TRBV7-9 with TRBJ2-3; TRBD2 might be the D (7 bases). Trimming pared 4 bases from V and 2 bases from J, leaving 13 bases between. The CDR3 covers 15 residues. Per germline, CDR1 SEHNR and CDR2 FQNEAQ (reference sequence). DNA of the CDR3: TGTGCCAGCAGCTACACGGGGGGCCTCACAGATACGCAGTATTTT. Amino acid sequence: CASSYTGGLTDTQYF.

The chain links TRBV28 to TRBJ1-2; unclear D gene. The germline gives CDR1 MDHEN, CDR2 SYDVKM. V was shortened by 2 bases and J by 6 bases, with 4 bases between the two germline ends. The CDR3 runs 11 residues. CDR3 in DNA: TGTGCCAGCAGTTTAATGGATGGCTACACCTTC. Protein: CASSLMDGYTF.

This sequence joins TRBV15 and TRBJ2-7; no clear D gene. Trimming removed 0 bases at V and 6 bases at J, with 6 bases between. Germline V gene data show CDR1 as LNHNV and CDR2 as YYDKDF (reference sequence). This CDR3 spans 12 amino acids. CDR3 loop: CATSRDGGEQYF. The CDR3 coding sequence is TGTGCCACCAGCAGAGACGGCGGCGAGCAGTACTTC.

The chain carries TRBV19 and TRBJ1-2; 8 nucleotides line up with TRBD1. The V gene end was trimmed by 4 bases and the J gene end by 8 bases; junction bases not matched to a gene: 3. Germline V gene data show CDR1 as LNHDA and CDR2 as SQIVND (reference sequence). The CDR3 runs to 12 residues. CDR3 sequence reads: CASSTGGKGYTF. The CDR3 DNA reads as TGTGCCAGTAGTACAGGGGGCAAAGGCTACACCTTC.

The chain carries TRBV10-3 and TRBJ2-1, with D possibly being TRBD1 or TRBD2 (5 bases each). CDR1 is ENHRY and CDR2 is SYGVKD in the germline V gene. V lost 7 bases and J 6 bases, leaving 16 bases between the germline ends. This CDR3 comprises 14 residues. CDR3 in DNA: TGTGCCATCACCGACAGCTCTGGGGGCAATGAGCAGTTCTTC. This translates into CAITDSSGGNEQFF.

This clone was recorded only once. The chain is built from TRBV11-2 and TRBJ2-3; perhaps D is TRBD1 or TRBD2 (5 bases each). Per the germline V gene, CDR1 is SGHAT and CDR2 is FQNNGV. This CDR3 has 17 residues. V lost 5 bases and J lost 2, with 20 bases in between. The CDR3 region is CASSPLQWSGTTDTQYF. Here the CDR3 DNA reads TGTGCCAGCAGCCCGCTTCAGTGGTCAGGGACCACAGATACGCAGTATTTT.

The V gene is TRBV12-5, the J gene TRBJ2-1; TRBD2 agrees at 13 bases. Trimming took 5 bases from V and 4 from J; bases not matched to a gene: 5. Germline CDR1 is LGHNT and CDR2 is FRNRAP. This CDR3 spans 16 amino acids. The CDR3 coding sequence is TGTGCTAGTGGTCCCGGGACTAGCGGGGTATACAATGAGCAGTTCTTC. This encodes CASGPGTSGVYNEQFF.

The CDR3 reads CASSYRGGFYEQYF. CDR3 bases: TGTGCCAGCAGCTACCGGGGGGGTTTCTACGAGCAGTACTTC. The J gene is TRBJ2-7, the V gene TRBV7-9; 8 bases fit TRBD2. With 4 bases clipped from V and 3 bases from J, the junction kept 5 bases outside the gene matches. The CDR3 extends over 14 amino acids. The germline CDR1 and CDR2 sequences are SEHNR and FQNEAQ (reference sequence).

A few counts support this clone. The V and J genes are TRBV14 and TRBJ2-1; TRBD2 is a possible D gene (5 bases). Between the trimmed V and J ends, which lost 4 bases and 8 bases, there was a span of 9 bases. This CDR3 region has 12 residues. Germline V gene sequence: CDR1 SGHDN, CDR2 FVKESK. The CDR3 bases are TGTGCCAGCAGCCGAGGGCGCTATGAGCAGTTCTTC. Protein sequence: CASSRGRYEQFF.

The gene calls are TRBV27 and TRBJ2-7; D is undetermined. Trimming removed 6 bases at V and 3 bases at J, with 12 bases between. CDR3 length equals 13 residues. Germline V gene data show CDR1 as MNHEY and CDR2 as SMNVEV (reference sequence). This CDR3 reads CASSSSPVYEQYF. The DNA for the CDR3 is TGTGCCAGCAGCTCCAGCCCAGTCTACGAGCAGTACTTC.

The chain uses TRBV6-2 or TRBV6-3 and TRBJ1-5; D gene ambiguous. The CDR3 spans 18 residues. Germline CDR1 MNHEY, CDR2 SVGEGT. V was cut by 3 bases and J by 1 base, with 19 bases left in between. DNA of the CDR3: TGTGCCAGCAGTTATAGAGGTTCGGGGTTCACGAGCAATCAGCCCCAGCATTTT. Translating it yields CASSYRGSGFTSNQPQHF.

The J gene is TRBJ1-1, the V gene TRBV5-8; D is unresolved. The CDR3 is made up of 13 amino acids. CDR1 and CDR2 (germline): SGHTS, YDEGEE. V dropped 1 base and J dropped 6 bases, with 10 bases sitting between them. CDR3 amino acids: CASSLYGSAEAFF. The CDR3, as DNA: TGTGCCAGCAGCTTGTATGGGAGTGCTGAAGCTTTCTTT.

V gene TRBV5-1 combines with J gene TRBJ1-2; the match to TRBD1 covers 10 bases. CDR1 is SGHRS, CDR2 YFSETQ, per germline. The V and J ends lost 4 bases and 14 bases, in that order; junction bases with no gene match: 26. The CDR3 extends over 18 amino acids. CDR3: CASSRKPETGTGDSLPTF. In DNA, the CDR3 is TGCGCCAGCAGCCGCAAGCCGGAGACCGGGACAGGGGATTCTCTCCCGACCTTC.